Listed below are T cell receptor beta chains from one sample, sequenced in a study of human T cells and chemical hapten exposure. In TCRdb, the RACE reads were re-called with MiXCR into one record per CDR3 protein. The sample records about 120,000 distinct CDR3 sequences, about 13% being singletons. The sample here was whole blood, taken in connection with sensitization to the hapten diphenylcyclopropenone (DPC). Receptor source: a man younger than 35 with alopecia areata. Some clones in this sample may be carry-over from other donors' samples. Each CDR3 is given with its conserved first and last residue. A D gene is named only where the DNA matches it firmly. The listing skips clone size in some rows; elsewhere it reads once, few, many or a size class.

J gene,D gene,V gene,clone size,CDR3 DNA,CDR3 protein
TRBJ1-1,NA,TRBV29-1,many,TGCAGCGTTGAAGTGGCCACTGAAGCTTTCTTT,CSVEVATEAFF
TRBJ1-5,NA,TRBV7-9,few,TGTGCCAGCAGCTCCCCCGACAGTGAAGGACAGCCCCAGCATTTT,CASSSPDSEGQPQHF
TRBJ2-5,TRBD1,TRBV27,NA,TGTGCCAGCAGTTTTGTTTTCGAGACAGGGATGCCAGAGACCCAGTACTTC,CASSFVFETGMPETQYF
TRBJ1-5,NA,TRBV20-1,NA,TGCAGTGCTAGAGATCTAGGACAGAATGATCAGCCCCAGCATTTT,CSARDLGQNDQPQHF
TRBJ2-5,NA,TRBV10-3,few,TGTGCCATCAGTGAGTACAGGGACGAGACCCAGTACTTC,CAISEYRDETQYF
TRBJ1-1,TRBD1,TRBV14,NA,TGTGCCAGCAGCCTTACGACAGGGCTGAACACTGAAGCTTTCTTT,CASSLTTGLNTEAFF
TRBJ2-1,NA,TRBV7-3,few,TGTGCCAGCAGCCTCTCGACAGGACCCTACAATGAGCAGTTCTTC,CASSLSTGPYNEQFF
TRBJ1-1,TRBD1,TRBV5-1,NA,TGCGCCAGCAAAAAACAGGGGACAAACACTGAAGCTTTCTTT,CASKKQGTNTEAFF
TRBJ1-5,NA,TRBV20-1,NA,TGCAGTGCTGGGGACCGCCTTACAAATCAGCCCCAGCATTTT,CSAGDRLTNQPQHF
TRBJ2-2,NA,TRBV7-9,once,TGTGCCAGCAGTTTGAGGGCCACCGGGGAGCTGTTTTTT,CASSLRATGELFF
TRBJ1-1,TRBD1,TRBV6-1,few,TGTGCCAGCAGAGGGACAGGGAATTTGGGAACTGAAGCTTTCTTT,CASRGTGNLGTEAFF
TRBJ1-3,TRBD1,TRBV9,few,TGTGCCAGCAGCGCCCGACAGGGGGCTGGAAACACCATATATTTT,CASSARQGAGNTIYF
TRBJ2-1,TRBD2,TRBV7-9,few,TGTGCCAGCAGTCGGAGCGGGGGGCATTCCTACAATGAGCAGTTCTTC,CASSRSGGHSYNEQFF
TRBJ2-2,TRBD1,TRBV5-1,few,TGCGCCAGCAGCCAAGGGGGCCCCCTCACCGGGGAGCTGTTTTTT,CASSQGGPLTGELFF
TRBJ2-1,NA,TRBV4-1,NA,TGCGCCAGCGGGGGTGGCAGCTCCTACAATGAGCAGTTCTTC,CASGGGSSYNEQFF
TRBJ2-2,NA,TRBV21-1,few,TGTGCCAGCAGCAAACCGAGGGACAGGGCGAACACCGGGGAGCTGTTTTTT,CASSKPRDRANTGELFF
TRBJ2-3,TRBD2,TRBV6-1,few,TGTGCCAGCGGGCGGGGGGAGACAGATACGCAGTATTTT,CASGRGETDTQYF
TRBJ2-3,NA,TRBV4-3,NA,TGCGCCAGCAGCCAAGAAGGGCCCTTGGGGGATACGCAGTATTTT,CASSQEGPLGDTQYF
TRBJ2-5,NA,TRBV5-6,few,TGTGCCAGCAGCTTGCTAGAGACCCAGTACTTC,CASSLLETQYF
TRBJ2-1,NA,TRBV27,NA,TGTGCCAGCAGTTTAGCCACAAACCGGGACTACAATGAGCAGTTCTTC,CASSLATNRDYNEQFF
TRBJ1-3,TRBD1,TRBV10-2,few,TGCGCCAGTAACGCGCGCGGGACAGGCGGCGGAAACACCATATATTTT,CASNARGTGGGNTIYF
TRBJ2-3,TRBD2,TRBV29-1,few,TGCAGCGGGGGGACCCGACTAGCGGGGGCGGGTACGCAGTATTTT,CSGGTRLAGAGTQYF
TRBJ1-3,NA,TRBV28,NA,TGTGCCAGCAGTTCCCCCTTTAGAAACACCATATATTTT,CASSSPFRNTIYF
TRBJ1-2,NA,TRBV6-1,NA,TGTGCCAGCAGAGGCAGGGAAAGCTACACCTTC,CASRGRESYTF
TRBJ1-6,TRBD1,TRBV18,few,TGTGCCAGCTCACCGAGCGGGACAGGGGTTTCACCCCTCCACTTT,CASSPSGTGVSPLHF
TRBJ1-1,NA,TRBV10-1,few,TGCGCCACCCCGCCGGCAGAGAACACTGAAGCTTTCTTT,CATPPAENTEAFF
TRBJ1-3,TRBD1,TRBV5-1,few,TGCGCCAGCAGCCTGGACAGGGCGGACACCATATATTTT,CASSLDRADTIYF
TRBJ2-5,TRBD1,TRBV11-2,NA,TGTGCCAGCAGCTTCGACAGGGGGTCCTACGAGGAGACCCAGTACTTC,CASSFDRGSYEETQYF
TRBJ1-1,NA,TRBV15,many,TGTGCCACCAGCAGAGGAACCGAGAACACTGAAGCTTTCTTT,CATSRGTENTEAFF
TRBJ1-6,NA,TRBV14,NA,TGTGCCAGCAGAAAAAGGGAAAGTAATTCACCCCTCCACTTT,CASRKRESNSPLHF
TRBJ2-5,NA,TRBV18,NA,TGTGCCAGCTCCCGACCGACGGTTGAAGAGACCCAGTACTTC,CASSRPTVEETQYF
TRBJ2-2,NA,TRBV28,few,TGTGCCAGCAGTTTAACTAGGACAGCCACCGGGGAGCTGTTTTTT,CASSLTRTATGELFF
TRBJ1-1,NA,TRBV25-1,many,TGTGCCAGCAGTTCCCAAGGGCAGGTCACTGAAGCTTTCTTT,CASSSQGQVTEAFF
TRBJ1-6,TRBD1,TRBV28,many,TGTGCCAGCAGTTTATTGGTAGGGGACAGGAGGGGTTCACCCCTCCACTTT,CASSLLVGDRRGSPLHF
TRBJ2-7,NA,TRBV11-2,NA,TGTGCCAGCAGCTTAGAATCCCGCCAGGGCCACGAGCAGTACTTC,CASSLESRQGHEQYF
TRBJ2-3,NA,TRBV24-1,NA,TGTGCCACCAGTGAGGGGGACGGACCCAGGGATACGCAGTATTTT,CATSEGDGPRDTQYF
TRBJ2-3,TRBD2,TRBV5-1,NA,TGCGCCAGCATGGTGGGGGGGACAGATACGCAGTATTTT,CASMVGGTDTQYF
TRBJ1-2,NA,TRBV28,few,TGTGCCAGCAGTTTTGAGGACAGACAACCCTTTTATGGCTACACCTTC,CASSFEDRQPFYGYTF
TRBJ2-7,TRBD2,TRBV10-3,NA,TGTGCCGCCCTAGCGGGGGGAGGTTACGAGCAGTACTTC,CAALAGGGYEQYF
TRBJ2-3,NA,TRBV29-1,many,TGCAGCGTCCTTACTTGGGGTACGCAGTATTTT,CSVLTWGTQYF
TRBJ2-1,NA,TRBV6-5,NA,TGTGCCAGCAGGCCGGGACTGGCGAACAATGAGCAGTTCTTC,CASRPGLANNEQFF
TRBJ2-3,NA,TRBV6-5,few,TGTGCCAGCAGTTACCGACACACAGATACGCAGTATTTT,CASSYRHTDTQYF
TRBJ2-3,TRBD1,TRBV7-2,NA,TGTGCCAGCAGCGGGGGACCGACAGGGGACACAGATACGCAGTATTTT,CASSGGPTGDTDTQYF
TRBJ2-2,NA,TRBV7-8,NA,TGTGCCAGCAGCCGGACGGACACTAGAAACACCGGGGAGCTGTTTTTT,CASSRTDTRNTGELFF
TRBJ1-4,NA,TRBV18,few,TGTGCCAGCTCACCACGCCCGGGGGAGGCTAATGAAAAACTGTTTTTT,CASSPRPGEANEKLFF
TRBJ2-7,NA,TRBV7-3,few,TGTGCCAGCAGCTTCACCTTTGGGAGTTACGAGCAGTACTTC,CASSFTFGSYEQYF
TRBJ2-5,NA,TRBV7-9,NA,TGTGCCAGCAGCCCCCCACTGCAAGAGACCCAGTACTTC,CASSPPLQETQYF
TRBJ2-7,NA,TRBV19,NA,TGTGCCAGTAGTATCCGGGACACCAACTACGAGCAGTACTTC,CASSIRDTNYEQYF
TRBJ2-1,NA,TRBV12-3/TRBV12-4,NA,TGTGCCAGCAGACCGACACTGAGCTCCTACAATGAGCAGTTCTTC,CASRPTLSSYNEQFF
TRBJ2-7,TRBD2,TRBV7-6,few,TGTGCCAGCAGCTTCTTGACTAGCGGGGGAGGTTTATCCTACGAGCAGTACTTC,CASSFLTSGGGLSYEQYF
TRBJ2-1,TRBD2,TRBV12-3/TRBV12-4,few,TGTGCCAGTGGGACTAGCGGGGGGGCATACAATGAGCAGTTCTTC,CASGTSGGAYNEQFF
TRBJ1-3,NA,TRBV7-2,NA,TGTGCCAGCAGCTTAGATTCAGCAACTGGAAACACCATATATTTT,CASSLDSATGNTIYF
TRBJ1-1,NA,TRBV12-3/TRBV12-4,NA,TGTGCCAGCAGCCAGAATACCGGTTGGAACACTGAAGCTTTCTTT,CASSQNTGWNTEAFF
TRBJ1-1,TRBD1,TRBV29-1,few,TGCAGCGTTGCGGGACAGGGACTATGGAACACTGAAGCTTTCTTT,CSVAGQGLWNTEAFF